A selection of T cell receptor beta chains follows, all from one sample in a study of human T cells and chemical hapten exposure. TCRdb itself ran the RACE reads through MiXCR, one entry per CDR3 protein. The sample lists 75,000 to 90,000 distinct CDR3 sequences, about 8% seen once, with approximately 1.5% in the top ten. The sample was whole blood, taken in connection with sensitization to the hapten diphenylcyclopropenone (DPC). The source of these receptors is a young woman with alopecia areata. Some clones in this sample may be carry-over from other donors' samples. Both conserved end residues are part of each CDR3. The D gene is left open where the match is weak. Size values are once, few and many counts, or a class for expanded clones, and some rows have none.

v_gene,abundance,d_gene,j_gene,CDR3aa,CDR3nt
TRBV9,many,-,TRBJ1-2,CASSPRGNYGYTF,TGTGCCAGCAGCCCCAGGGGCAACTATGGCTACACCTTC
TRBV20-1,many,-,TRBJ1-1,CSAAYWADLLDTEAFF,TGCAGTGCGGCGTATTGGGCGGATCTCTTAGACACTGAAGCTTTCTTT
TRBV7-2,many,TRBD2,TRBJ2-7,CASSLVASGGSYEQYF,TGTGCCAGCAGCTTAGTGGCTAGCGGGGGGTCCTACGAGCAGTACTTC
TRBV2,few,TRBD1,TRBJ1-5,CASSSTGEVQPQHF,TGTGCCAGCAGTTCTACAGGGGAAGTACAGCCCCAGCATTTT
TRBV18,many,-,TRBJ2-2,CASSAGTGELFF,TGTGCCAGCTCAGCAGGCACCGGGGAGCTGTTTTTT
TRBV6-5,-,-,TRBJ2-6,CASRASSGANVLTF,TGTGCCAGCAGGGCAAGCTCTGGGGCCAACGTCCTGACTTTC
TRBV20-1,medium-sized,TRBD2,TRBJ2-5,CSARTGLEERETQYF,TGCAGTGCCCGGACGGGACTAGAGGAAAGAGAGACCCAGTACTTC
TRBV6-6,many,-,TRBJ1-1,CASVYRNTEAFF,TGTGCCAGCGTCTACAGAAACACTGAAGCTTTCTTT
TRBV20-1,few,TRBD1,TRBJ2-7,CSAGQGANDEQYF,TGCAGTGCTGGACAGGGAGCGAATGACGAGCAGTACTTC
TRBV6-5,many,TRBD1,TRBJ2-7,CASSRTGGEQYF,TGTGCCAGCAGCCGAACAGGGGGCGAGCAGTACTTC
TRBV20-1,many,TRBD2,TRBJ2-3,CSASAGLAGSDTQYF,TGCAGTGCTAGCGCGGGACTAGCGGGTTCTGATACGCAGTATTTT
TRBV5-1,-,TRBD1,TRBJ1-4,CASSPGTAATNEKLFF,TGCGCCAGCAGCCCCGGGACAGCGGCAACTAATGAAAAACTGTTTTTT
TRBV3-1,many,TRBD2,TRBJ2-5,CASSQSGLAMETQYF,TGTGCCAGCAGCCAGTCGGGACTAGCGATGGAGACCCAGTACTTC
TRBV7-3,many,-,TRBJ1-1,CASSTQGSTEAFF,TGTGCCAGCAGCACCCAAGGGAGCACTGAAGCTTTCTTT